The 23 T cell receptor beta chains reported below all come from one sample, sequenced in a study of response to subunit inactivated influenza vaccine. From the RT-PCR reads, TCRdb called clonotypes with MiXCR, one entry per CDR3 protein. The table lists 650,000 or so distinct CDR3 sequences, about 14% of them singletons. The specimen was PBMCs from blood, collected less than 15 days before vaccination. These receptors originate from a man between 45 and 60 years old who received an inactivated influenza vaccine.

The V and J genes are TRBV5-5 and TRBJ2-1; 10 positions agree with TRBD2. Germline CDR1 is SGHKS and CDR2 is YYEKEE (reference sequence). The CDR3 extends over 15 amino acids. V shed 2 bases and J 7 bases; nucleotides not matched to a gene: 6. The CDR3 coding sequence is TGTGCCAGCAGCTTCAGCGGGGGGGCCAGAAATGAGCAGTTCTTC. Protein: CASSFSGGARNEQFF. Using reference TRBV5-5 and TRBJ2-1 for the parts outside the CDR3, the full variable domain is DAGVTQSPTHLIKTRGQQVTLRCSPISGHKSVSWYQQVLGQGPQFIFQYYEKEERGRGNFPDRFSARQFPNYSSELNVNALLLGDSALYLCASSFSGGARNEQFFGPGTRLTVL.

The sample holds many counts of this clonotype. The rearrangement joins TRBV5-1 to TRBJ2-5, with D perhaps being TRBD1 or TRBD2 (5 bases each). Trimming shortened V by 4 bases and J by 2 bases, and 15 bases separated the two germline ends. The germline V gene encodes CDR1 SGHRS and CDR2 YFSETQ. This CDR3 is 15 amino acids long. The CDR3 nucleotides read TGCGCCAGCAGCCTGGGACCTCTGCGGCAAGAGACCCAGTACTTC. It specifies CASSLGPLRQETQYF.

This rearrangement joins TRBV6-5 to TRBJ2-6, with TRBD1 as a possible D gene (8 bases). The CDR3 sequence is 19 residues long. In germline, CDR1 is MNHEY, CDR2 SVGAGI. V lost 4 bases and J 0 bases, leaving 19 bases between the germline ends. The CDR3 DNA is TGTGCCAGCAGTTCGAGGAGACAGGGGAGGGACTCTGGGGCCAACGTCCTGACTTTC. It yields the protein CASSSRRQGRDSGANVLTF.

This sequence joins TRBV10-3 and TRBJ2-1; TRBD2 is a possible D gene (7 bases). Trimming shortened V by 6 bases and J by 8 bases, and 29 bases separated the two germline ends. The CDR3 length is 18 residues. The V gene's germline CDR1 is ENHRY and CDR2 SYGVKD. The CDR3 DNA reads as TGTGCCATCAGCTTGCTGGCGAGTCAGGGGCTGGGGGGGGATGAGCAGTTCTTC. Translation: CAISLLASQGLGGDEQFF.

The V gene is TRBV5-1, the J gene TRBJ2-5; D is perhaps TRBD1 (6 bases). This CDR3 spans 13 amino acids. The V end lost 2 bases, the J end lost 4 bases, and 9 bases lay between the germline ends. In germline, CDR1 is SGHRS, CDR2 YFSETQ. CDR3 loop: CASSFVGAETQYF. The CDR3 nucleotides read TGCGCCAGCAGCTTTGTGGGGGCAGAGACCCAGTACTTC.

This clonotype was picked up many times. V and J are TRBV7-2 and TRBJ2-2; 12 nucleotides match TRBD2. CDR3 length: 16 amino acids. V was clipped by 6 bases and J by 7 bases; unmatched bases: 9. Germline CDR1 reads SGHTA; CDR2 reads FQGNSA. The CDR3 region is CASRPTSGRSSGELFF. In DNA, the CDR3 is TGTGCCAGCAGACCGACTAGCGGGAGATCCAGCGGGGAGCTGTTTTTT.

For this clonotype: An end of the junction differs from the germline gene, which may be a read error. This chain links TRBV20-1 with TRBJ2-5; TRBD2 is a possible D gene (5 bases). Germline V gives CDR1 DFQATT, CDR2 SNEGSKA (reference sequence). The CDR3 contains 16 residues. The CDR3 DNA is TGCTGTGCTAGATCGCGGCAGGCCCCGTGGAGGGAGACCCAGTACTTC. Its protein is CCARSRQAPWRETQYF.

This clonotype occurred a few times. The V and J genes are TRBV7-9 and TRBJ2-7; D call uncertain. V was cut by 7 bases and J by 0 bases, with 19 bases left in between. This CDR3 comprises 16 residues. Germline loops: CDR1 SEHNR, CDR2 FQNEAQ (reference sequence). The CDR3 sequence is CASTSYPGRSSYEQYF. Written as DNA, the CDR3 is TGTGCCAGCACTTCATATCCGGGCAGAAGCTCCTACGAGCAGTACTTC.

In its sample, this clonotype was seen many times. The rearrangement uses TRBV24-1 and TRBJ2-1; 9 bases are shared with TRBD2. Trimming took 3 bases from V and 8 from J; bases not matched to a gene: 4. This CDR3 contains 14 residues. In germline, CDR1 is KGHDR, CDR2 SFDVKD. The CDR3 here is CATSDRLAVDEQFF. Written as DNA, the CDR3 is TGTGCCACCAGTGATCGACTAGCGGTAGATGAGCAGTTCTTC.

The table lists this clonotype with many counts. V usage is TRBV20-1 and J usage is TRBJ2-5; 9 positions match TRBD2. Germline-derived CDR1 and CDR2 are DFQATT and SNEGSKA (reference sequence). J lost 5 bases, V lost 3 bases, and 10 bases had no gene match. The CDR3 extends over 15 amino acids. DNA of the CDR3: TGCAGTGCTAGGAGGCTAGCGGGGTCATGGGAGACCCAGTACTTC. Protein sequence: CSARRLAGSWETQYF.

The chain has TRBV29-1 and TRBJ1-2; TRBD1 matches at 7 bases. The trim removed 2 bases at V and 11 bases at J, leaving 11 bases unmatched. Germline V CDR1 and CDR2: SQVTM, ANQGSEA. This CDR3 contains 13 residues. The CDR3: CSVESGGQKTYTF. Written as DNA, the CDR3 is TGCAGCGTTGAATCAGGGGGACAGAAGACGTACACCTTC.

This chain uses TRBV20-1 with TRBJ1-2; the match to TRBD1 covers 10 bases. Germline CDR1 and CDR2: DFQATT and SNEGSKA (reference sequence). CDR3 length: 12 amino acids. V lost 6 bases, J lost 8 bases, and 6 bases stayed unmatched. CDR3 DNA sequence: TGCAGTGCGGGGACAGGGGTCTACGGCTACACCTTC. Its translation: CSAGTGVYGYTF.

In DNA, the CDR3 is TGCAGTGCTAGAGATCCTTGGACAGCCTATGGCTACACCTTC. It encodes CSARDPWTAYGYTF. The chain recombines TRBV20-1 with TRBJ1-2; TRBD1 might be the D (6 bases). Deletions cut 0 bases from V and 4 bases from J, with 12 bases between. Per germline, CDR1 DFQATT and CDR2 SNEGSKA (reference sequence). CDR3 length: 14 amino acids.

The chain carries TRBV12-3 or TRBV12-4 and TRBJ2-1; no definite D call. V lost 2 bases to trimming and J lost 4 bases, with 3 bases between them. The CDR3 length is 12 residues. In DNA form, the CDR3 reads TGTGCCAGCAGTTTATTATACAATGAGCAGTTCTTC. Translating it yields CASSLLYNEQFF.

The chain recombines TRBV4-3 with TRBJ1-1; no firm D call. Per the germline V gene, CDR1 is LGHNA and CDR2 is YSLEER. V was pared by 0 bases and J by 1 base, with 9 bases between. CDR3 length: 15 residues. The CDR3 loop reads CASSQDSSGNTEAFF. The CDR3 DNA sequence: TGCGCCAGCAGCCAAGATTCTTCAGGGAACACTGAAGCTTTCTTT.

This clonotype was detected a few times. The V and J genes are TRBV11-2 and TRBJ2-1; 8 bases match TRBD1. The V segment lost 5 bases and the J segment 3 bases; nucleotides outside the gene matches: 3. CDR3 size: 14 residues. CDR1 is SGHAT and CDR2 is FQNNGV in the germline V gene. The CDR3: CASSKGQGYNEQFF. DNA of the CDR3: TGTGCCAGCAGCAAAGGACAGGGCTACAATGAGCAGTTCTTC.

This clonotype has at least ten counts. The rearrangement links TRBV2 to TRBJ2-1; D unresolved. Germline loops: CDR1 SNHLY, CDR2 FYNNEI. The ends were cut back, 3 bases at V and 8 bases at J, with 17 bases in the middle. The CDR3 sequence is 15 residues long. In DNA form, the CDR3 reads TGTGCCAGCAGTGATACCGCAGCCGCGTCGGATGAGCAGTTCTTC. Its translation is CASSDTAAASDEQFF. Full variable domain (missing parts from reference TRBV2 and TRBJ2-1): EPEVTQTPSHQVTQMGQEVILRCVPISNHLYFYWYRQILGQKVEFLVSFYNNEISEKSEIFDDQFSVERPDGSNFTLKIRSTKLEDSAMYFCASSDTAAASDEQFFGPGTRLTVL.

The V gene is TRBV11-2, the J gene TRBJ2-7, with TRBD1 matching 7 bases. The CDR3 loop spans 15 amino acids. Looked up from germline, CDR1 is SGHAT and CDR2 is FQNNGV. V shed 5 bases, J shed 0 bases, and the junction held 7 bases outside the gene matches. This CDR3 reads CASSTNRDSSYEQYF. The CDR3 DNA reads TGTGCCAGCAGCACTAACCGGGACAGCTCCTACGAGCAGTACTTC.

There are many counts of this clonotype. This chain uses TRBV3-1 with TRBJ2-7; D not resolved. V was trimmed by 0 bases and J by 3 bases, leaving 9 bases between them. CDR1 is LGHDT and CDR2 is YNNKEL in the germline V gene (reference sequence). This CDR3 has 14 residues. CDR3 nucleotide sequence: TGTGCCAGCAGCCAAGAGGGGATTATCTACGAGCAGTACTTC. As protein: CASSQEGIIYEQYF.

The chain carries TRBV7-9 and TRBJ2-3; tentative D call: TRBD2 (5 bases). V was trimmed by 3 bases and J by 4 bases, leaving 11 bases between them. The CDR3 consists of 14 residues. Looked up from germline, CDR1 is SEHNR and CDR2 is FQNEAQ (reference sequence). CDR3 sequence reads: CASSFNEGPDTQYF. The CDR3 DNA sequence: TGTGCCAGCAGCTTTAACGAGGGTCCAGATACGCAGTATTTT.

The CDR3 nucleotides are TGTGCCACCGGTGGGAGCACAGATACGCAGTATTTT. Its protein is CATGGSTDTQYF. V and J are TRBV10-3 and TRBJ2-3; no definite D call. V gave up 10 bases and J gave up 0 bases, with 8 bases separating them. Germline CDR1 and CDR2: ENHRY and SYGVKD. This CDR3 contains 12 residues.

V gene TRBV5-1 combines with J gene TRBJ1-4; possible D gene TRBD1, 6 bases. Germline CDR1 is SGHRS and CDR2 is YFSETQ. The CDR3 has 15 amino acids. Deletions cut 4 bases from V and 2 bases from J, with 12 bases between. CDR3 nucleotide sequence: TGCGCCAGCAGCACAGGGAGCCGCACTAATGAAAAACTGTTTTTT. Translating it yields CASSTGSRTNEKLFF.

This rearrangement joins TRBV10-3 to TRBJ2-3; D not certain. Germline V CDR1 and CDR2: ENHRY, SYGVKD. V shed 0 bases and J shed 2 bases, with 3 bases lying between them. This CDR3 is 13 amino acids long. The CDR3 here is CAISESATDTQYF. Here the CDR3 DNA reads TGTGCCATCAGTGAGTCAGCCACAGATACGCAGTATTTT.